Here is one T cell receptor (beta chain) with its context. The sample originates from a study of OX40 agonist ivuxolimab in advanced cancers. Turning to the study itself: Each patient was given ivuxolimab into a vein every 2 weeks, at 0.01 to 10 mg/kg.

Assay: immunoSEQ multiplex PCR; the TCRdb copy retains only in-frame clones and omits some. The sample lists about 81,000 clones; 85% to 95% were seen once. The clonotype was recovered from an adult with an advanced solid tumor such as melanoma, head and neck, liver or kidney cancer. The sample was CD4+ or CD8+ T cells sorted from blood, taken in a trial of the OX40 agonist ivuxolimab.

CDR3 protein: CASSFLNSPGGYTF. The CDR3 nucleotides are TGTGCCAGCAGTTTCCTTAATTCCCCGGGGGGCTACACCTTC. The chain combines TRBV27 with TRBJ1-2, with D uncertain. This CDR3 contains 14 residues. Per germline, CDR1 MNHEY and CDR2 SMNVEV (reference sequence). V was clipped by 3 bases and J by 8 bases, with 16 bases between them.